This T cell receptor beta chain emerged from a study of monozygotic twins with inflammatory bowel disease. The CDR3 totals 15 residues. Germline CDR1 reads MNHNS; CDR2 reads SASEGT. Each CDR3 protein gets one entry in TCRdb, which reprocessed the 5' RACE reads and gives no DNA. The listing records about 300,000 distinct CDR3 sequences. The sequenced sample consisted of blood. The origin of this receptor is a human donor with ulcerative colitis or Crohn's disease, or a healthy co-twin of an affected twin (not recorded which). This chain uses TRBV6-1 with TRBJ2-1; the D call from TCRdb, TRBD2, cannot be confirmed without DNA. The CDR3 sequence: CASSEVRLAGGEQFF.